These 8 T cell receptor beta chains originate from one sample sequenced in a study of shared clonotypes between healthy human individuals. Some clones are missing from TCRdb's copy, which holds only in-frame ones; the method was immunoSEQ multiplex PCR. The top ten hold about 1.8% of the sample, which has under 750,000 clones, 72% seen once. The sample taken for sequencing was memory CD4+ T cells sorted from blood. Subset in this sample: CD45RA-negative fraction. Receptors were obtained from a woman under 40 in good health.

This chain links TRBV5-3 with TRBJ1-5, with D possibly TRBD1 on 5 matching bases. TRBV5-3 has ORF status, its function being uncertain. With 0 bases removed from V and 2 bases from J, the gap between germline ends came to 18 bases. The CDR3 contains 18 residues. CDR3 residues: CARSLGKDIRERNQPQHF. The CDR3 DNA reads as TGTGCCAGAAGCTTGGGGAAGGACATTAGGGAGCGCAATCAGCCCCAGCATTTT.

The rearrangement uses TRBV5-1 and TRBJ2-3, with 7 bases lining up with TRBD1. Germline lookup yields CDR1 SGHRS and CDR2 YFSETQ. V shed 5 bases, J shed 2 bases, and the junction held 5 bases outside the gene matches. The CDR3 covers 14 residues. The CDR3 bases are TGCGCCAGCAGTTCCGGGACAGACACAGATACGCAGTATTTT. This codes for CASSSGTDTDTQYF.

The chain links TRBV7-9 to TRBJ1-3, with TRBD1 as a possible D gene (5 bases). Germline V CDR1 and CDR2: SEHNR, FQNEAQ (reference sequence). Deletions cut 4 bases from V and 4 bases from J, with 17 bases between. This CDR3 is 16 amino acids long. The CDR3 here is CASSSVGQQTGNTIYF. The CDR3 nucleotides are TGTGCCAGCAGCTCAGTGGGGCAGCAGACCGGAAACACCATATATTTT.

V usage is TRBV7-7 and J usage is TRBJ2-3; the D is unclear. This CDR3 has 14 residues. CDR1 and CDR2 (germline): SSHAT, FNYEAQ (reference sequence). Trimming took 1 base from V and 2 from J, leaving 7 bases between them. The CDR3 DNA reads TGTGCCAGCAGCTTAGTGGATTTCACAGATACGCAGTATTTT. This gives the protein CASSLVDFTDTQYF.

This clone was counted between two and nine times. The chain links TRBV7-8 to TRBJ1-3; a possible D gene is TRBD1 (6 bases). CDR1 and CDR2 from the germline V gene are SGHVS and FQNEAQ. V was shortened by 3 bases and J by 8 bases, with 20 bases between the two germline ends. The CDR3 has 16 amino acids. The CDR3 region has the DNA TGTGCCAGCAGCTTCAAACAGGGCTTACTGGGGGACACCATATATTTT. Translated, it gives CASSFKQGLLGDTIYF.

This clone has a handful of counts. The genes are TRBV5-1 and TRBJ1-2; TRBD1 agrees at 8 bases. Trimming removed 4 bases from V and 8 bases from J; junction bases left unmatched: 16. The CDR3 sequence is 16 residues long. The germline gives CDR1 SGHRS, CDR2 YFSETQ. Here the CDR3 reads CASSGSGGASRGGYTF. In DNA, the CDR3 is TGCGCCAGCAGCGGGTCAGGGGGCGCCAGTCGAGGCGGCTACACCTTC. Full variable domain (outside the CDR3, taken from reference TRBV5-1 and TRBJ1-2): KAGVTQTPRYLIKTRGQQVTLSCSPISGHRSVSWYQQTPGQGLQFLFEYFSETQRNKGNFPGRFSGRQFSNSRSEMNVSTLELGDSALYLCASSGSGGASRGGYTFGSGTRLTVV.

V usage is TRBV11-2 and J usage is TRBJ2-1; the match to TRBD2 covers 9 bases. V trimming: 5 bases; J trimming: 6 bases; junction bases outside the gene matches: 11. The germline gives CDR1 SGHAT, CDR2 FQNNGV. The CDR3 runs 16 residues. In nucleotides, the CDR3 is TGTGCCAGCAGCCTCGCCGGCGCTAGCGGGACCAATGAGCAGTTCTTC. It yields the protein CASSLAGASGTNEQFF.

This clone has just a few counts. J is TRBJ1-2 and V is TRBV19; D call uncertain. CDR1 and CDR2 (germline): LNHDA, SQIVND (reference sequence). The CDR3 runs 15 residues. V lost 7 bases, J lost 5 bases, and 20 bases lay in between. The CDR3 DNA follows: TGTGCCAGTACCGGAACGGCCGCCGGCGGGTATGGCTACACCTTC. This codes for CASTGTAAGGYGYTF.